The next 7 T cell receptor beta chains were all read from a single sample in a study of T cell responses to AZD1222 COVID-19 vaccine. The method was immunoSEQ multiplex PCR; TCRdb's version includes in-frame clones alone and lacks a portion of them. The profile shows 95,000 to 150,000 clones, approximately 88% of them singletons. The sample in question was peripheral blood, obtained on day 0 of AZD1222 vaccination. These receptors were obtained from an adult in good health.

The CDR3 reads CASSPLSGAGDTGELFF. As DNA, the CDR3 is TGTGCCAGCAGCCCCCTATCGGGGGCTGGGGACACCGGGGAGCTGTTTTTT. The V and J genes are TRBV11-2 and TRBJ2-2; D could derive from TRBD1 or TRBD2 (6 bases each). CDR3 size: 17 residues. The germline gives CDR1 SGHAT, CDR2 FQNNGV. Deletions cut 5 bases from V and 3 bases from J, with 19 bases between.

V usage is TRBV20-1 and J usage is TRBJ2-5; D perhaps matches TRBD1 (5 bases). The V end lost 0 bases, the J end lost 11 bases, and 10 bases lay between the germline ends. The CDR3 runs 11 residues. Per the germline V gene, CDR1 is DFQATT and CDR2 is SNEGSKA (reference sequence). In DNA, the CDR3 is TGCAGTGCTAGAGAGGGGCGCGCGCAGTACTTC. This encodes CSAREGRAQYF.

The chain is built from TRBV27 and TRBJ2-7, with 9 bases lining up with TRBD2. This CDR3 has 14 residues. Trimming cost V 1 base and J 4 bases; bases outside gene matches: 2. Germline V gene lookup returns CDR1 MNHEY and CDR2 SMNVEV (reference sequence). This chain's CDR3 is CASSLLAGEYEQYF. In DNA, the CDR3 is TGTGCCAGCAGTTTATTAGCGGGAGAGTACGAGCAGTACTTC.

This sequence joins TRBV18 and TRBJ2-4; 11 nucleotides line up with TRBD1. CDR1 and CDR2 (germline): KGHSH, LQKENI. After removal of 3 bases from V and 8 bases from J, the junction contained 6 bases not matched to a gene. The CDR3 runs to 15 residues. The CDR3 DNA follows: TGTGCCAGCTCACCGCCGGACAGGGGGCGGGACATTCAGTACTTC. As protein: CASSPPDRGRDIQYF.

This clone was counted once. This rearrangement joins TRBV29-1 to TRBJ1-5, with TRBD1 matching over 8 bases. The V and J ends lost 0 bases and 2 bases, in that order; junction bases with no gene match: 3. The CDR3 has 15 amino acids. Looked up from germline, CDR1 is SQVTM and CDR2 is ANQGSEA. The CDR3 reads CSVEEGTGGNQPQHF. The CDR3, as DNA: TGCAGCGTTGAAGAGGGGACAGGAGGCAATCAGCCCCAGCATTTT.

This sequence joins TRBV18 and TRBJ2-7, with no clear D. This CDR3 spans 14 amino acids. Deletions cut 0 bases from V and 2 bases from J, with 8 bases between. Germline values: CDR1 KGHSH, CDR2 LQKENI. CDR3 coding DNA: TGTGCCAGCTCACCACCGACAACCACCTACGAGCAGTACTTC. Protein: CASSPPTTTYEQYF.

V gene TRBV2 combines with J gene TRBJ2-7; no definite D call. This CDR3 is built from 14 residues. The V gene's germline CDR1 is SNHLY and CDR2 FYNNEI. V was cut by 10 bases and J by 1 base, with 17 bases left in between. Here the CDR3 DNA reads TGTGCCATCGTACAATCGGTTCTTTCCTACGAGCAGTACTTC. This sequence encodes CAIVQSVLSYEQYF.